The 11 T cell receptor beta chains given below trace back to one sample, sequenced in a study of T cell repertoires in cytomegalovirus infection. Each CDR3 protein is one row after TCRdb ran MiXCR on the reads. There are about 770,000 distinct CDR3 sequences in the sample; 25% to 30% occur only once, and around 13% lies in the top ten. These receptors lack a known antigen. This material consisted of cultured CD8+ T cells from PBMCs, taken from culture after CMV antigen stimulation. These receptors were taken from a human donor in good health (CMV status not recorded). Some clones in this sample may be carry-over from other donors' samples.

This clonotype turned up a few times. The V call is TRBV5-4, the J call TRBJ1-1, with a possible D match to TRBD1 (6 bases). CDR3 length: 12 residues. The germline V and J ends were trimmed by 7 bases and 6 bases, with 13 bases remaining between them. Germline values: CDR1 SGHNT, CDR2 YYREEE (reference sequence). Written as DNA, the CDR3 is TGTGCCAGCTCCCGGGGGCTCTCTGAAGCTTTCTTT. It yields the protein CASSRGLSEAFF.

This clonotype has just a few counts. The chain carries TRBV12-3 or TRBV12-4 and TRBJ2-7; 8 bases line up with TRBD1. The CDR3 length is 16 residues. V trimming: 6 bases; J trimming: 0 bases; junction bases outside the gene matches: 10. CDR3 DNA sequence: TGTGCCAGCAGCCACCGACAGGGGACATACTCCTACGAGCAGTACTTC. It yields the protein CASSHRQGTYSYEQYF.

The V gene is TRBV3-1, the J gene TRBJ1-1; D not certain. This CDR3 contains 14 residues. V shed 0 bases and J shed 0 bases, with 5 bases lying between them. CDR1 is LGHDT and CDR2 is YNNKEL in the germline V gene (reference sequence). The CDR3 DNA reads as TGTGCCAGCAGCCAAGACTGGTTGAACACTGAAGCTTTCTTT. Its protein is CASSQDWLNTEAFF.

This clonotype was counted between two and nine times. V usage is TRBV12-3 or TRBV12-4 and J usage is TRBJ2-5, with 7 nucleotides matching TRBD1. Trimming cost V 8 bases and J 3 bases; bases outside gene matches: 9. The CDR3 runs to 14 residues. The CDR3 loop reads CASGSTGDKETQYF. CDR3 in DNA: TGTGCCAGCGGATCTACAGGGGATAAAGAGACCCAGTACTTC.

This clonotype was seen more than once but under ten times. Being one base from a much bigger clone, this may be a read error. The V call is TRBV9, the J call TRBJ2-1; 7 positions agree with TRBD2. The CDR3 consists of 14 residues. Germline V gene data show CDR1 as SGDLS and CDR2 as YYNGEE. Unmatched junction bases numbered 4, after V lost 3 bases and J lost 4 bases. CDR3 amino acids: CASSAAGQYNEQFF. The CDR3 bases are TGTGCCAGCAGCGCAGCGGGGCAATACAATGAGCAGTTCTTC.

Remarks on this clonotype: At one end, the junction sequence differs from germline, possibly due to a read error. The chain carries TRBV12-3 or TRBV12-4 and TRBJ1-1; unclear D gene. This CDR3 is built from 13 residues. CDR3 sequence (DNA): TGTGCCACCAGTCCCTCACCGAACACTGAAGCTTTCTTT. It specifies CATSPSPNTEAFF.

The chain is built from TRBV11-2 and TRBJ1-2, with TRBD1 matching 8 bases. Germline V gene lookup returns CDR1 SGHAT and CDR2 FQNNGV. Trimming removed 3 bases from V and 4 bases from J; junction bases left unmatched: 7. The CDR3 totals 15 residues. The CDR3 DNA sequence: TGTGCCAGCAGCTTCGGACAGGGAAACTTCTATGGCTACACCTTC. It yields the protein CASSFGQGNFYGYTF. Full variable domain (rest looked up from reference TRBV11-2 and TRBJ1-2): EAGVAQSPRYKIIEKRQSVAFWCNPISGHATLYWYQQILGQGPKLLIQFQNNGVVDDSQLPKDRFSAERLKGVDSTLKIQPAKLEDSAVYLCASSFGQGNFYGYTFGSGTRLTVV.

About this clonotype: This may be a read error: a much more frequent sequence differs by one nucleotide. This chain joins TRBV7-4 and TRBJ2-3; no clear D gene. Germline lookup yields CDR1 SGHVT and CDR2 SQSDAQ. CDR3 size: 16 residues. Trimming took off 3 bases at V and 2 bases at J, with 15 bases between the two ends. The CDR3 DNA follows: TGTGCCAGCAGCTTCCCCGGGTTGGCCTCCACAGATACGCAGTATTTT. It encodes CASSFPGLASTDTQYF. Drawing the rest from reference TRBV7-4 and TRBJ2-3, the complete variable domain is GAGVSQSPRYKVAKRGRDVALRCDSISGHVTLYWYRQTLGQGSEVLTYSQSDAQRDKSGRPSGRFSAERPERSVSTLKIQRTEQGDSAVYLCASSFPGLASTDTQYFGPGTRLTVL.

The V gene is TRBV5-4, the J gene TRBJ1-2; D call uncertain. The CDR3 runs to 14 residues. Trimming stripped 4 bases from V and 2 bases from J, with 12 bases between. Germline V gene sequence: CDR1 SGHNT, CDR2 YYREEE (reference sequence). The CDR3 DNA reads as TGTGCCAGCAGCCCCCTTGTCCCGAACTATGGCTACACCTTC. Translating it yields CASSPLVPNYGYTF.

In its sample, this clonotype was seen a few times. J is TRBJ2-5 and V is TRBV6-5; 8 nucleotides line up with TRBD2. After removal of 2 bases from V and 3 bases from J, the junction contained 8 bases not matched to a gene. The CDR3 runs 16 residues. Germline V gene sequence: CDR1 MNHEY, CDR2 SVGAGI. The CDR3 nucleotides are TGTGCCAGCAGTTACCCGGCTGTCGGGAGGGAAGAGACCCAGTACTTC. Translated, it gives CASSYPAVGREETQYF.

This chain connects TRBV6-5 to TRBJ2-7; 9 bases are shared with TRBD1. CDR1 is MNHEY and CDR2 is SVGAGI in the germline V gene. With V trimmed by 6 bases and J by 0 bases, 6 bases remained unmatched. The CDR3 consists of 15 residues. The CDR3 loop reads CASSQDRGVSYEQYF. The CDR3 nucleotides read TGTGCCAGCAGCCAGGACAGGGGTGTCTCCTACGAGCAGTACTTC.